This TCR beta chain stems from a study of blood T cell repertoires in COVID-19. Study-level information: Samples came from the United States, Italy and Spain, spanning acute and convalescent COVID-19.

Authors' processing steps: Reference gene primer amplification in the assay estimated nucleated cell counts. Repertoires were generated with immunoSEQ multiplex PCR, while TCRdb's copy carries only in-frame clones and drops some. D and trimming were read from the DNA, whereas the V and J calls and clone size are those reported in that table. The sample shows around 81,000 clones, more than 75% of them seen only once. Germline assignment: CDR1 MNHEY and CDR2 SVGAGI. Trimming cost V 1 base and J 1 base; bases outside gene matches: 5. The CDR3 consists of 16 residues. Sequencing was performed on peripheral blood. This sequence originates from a woman aged 60 to 75 with acute or convalescent COVID-19. The chain is built from TRBV6-5 and TRBJ2-3; TRBD1 matches at 7 bases. The CDR3 is CASSYLGGGRTDTQYF. In nucleotides, the CDR3 is TGTGCCAGCAGTTACTTAGGGGGCGGTCGCACAGATACGCAGTATTTT.